These 24 T cell receptor beta chains originate from one sample sequenced in a study of beta chain features in type 1 diabetes. Study conclusions and caveats: For Type 1 diabetes patients, all four CD4+ subsets carried TCRB CDR3s that were moderately but significantly shorter.

The sequenced template was cDNA made from the entire isolated RNA. Sequencing was performed with immunoSEQ multiplex PCR; in TCRdb, only in-frame clones are kept and a portion is missing. Among roughly 290,000 clones, 15% were seen once, and the ten largest hold roughly 0.015%. Antigens for these TCRs are unknown. The sample comprised naive CD4+ T cells from blood. These receptors all come from a man aged 18 to 35 with type 1 diabetes.

V and J are TRBV10-3 and TRBJ2-5; TRBD2 aligns across 8 bases. The V gene end was trimmed by 3 bases and the J gene end by 9 bases; junction bases not matched to a gene: 9. This CDR3 is 14 amino acids long. Germline values: CDR1 ENHRY, CDR2 SYGVKD. The CDR3 nucleotides read TGTGCCATCAGTGATAGGGCGGGAGCGGGAGCCCAGTACTTC. Encoded protein: CAISDRAGAGAQYF.

The chain employs TRBV28 and TRBJ2-7; 9 nucleotides align to TRBD1. The CDR3 covers 13 residues. Germline CDR1 and CDR2: MDHEN and SYDVKM. V gave up 4 bases and J gave up 12 bases; unmatched junction bases: 10. CDR3 nucleotides: TGTGCCAGCAGTTCTATACGACAGGGGGATCTGTACTTC. Translation: CASSSIRQGDLYF.

This clone was detected a few times. The V call is TRBV5-4, the J call TRBJ2-5, with TRBD1 as a possible D gene (6 bases). The CDR3 totals 13 residues. Trimming took 6 bases from V and 1 from J, leaving 10 bases between them. Germline loops: CDR1 SGHNT, CDR2 YYREEE (reference sequence). CDR3 residues: CASNRAPQETQYF. The CDR3 DNA follows: TGTGCCAGCAACAGGGCCCCCCAAGAGACCCAGTACTTC.

The rearrangement uses TRBV28 and TRBJ1-1, with D possibly being TRBD1 (6 bases). The ends were cut back, 8 bases at V and 7 bases at J, with 17 bases in the middle. Germline V gene lookup returns CDR1 MDHEN and CDR2 SYDVKM. The CDR3 is made up of 13 amino acids. Here the CDR3 DNA reads TGTGCCAGCCGAACAGGGAATTTGTTTGAAGCTTTCTTT. Translating it yields CASRTGNLFEAFF.

This chain links TRBV9 with TRBJ2-3; 14 bases map to TRBD2. The length of the CDR3 is 16 residues. Trimming at V came to 4 bases and at J to 5 bases, leaving 6 bases not matched to a gene. CDR1 is SGDLS, CDR2 YYNGEE, per germline. The CDR3 DNA reads TGTGCCAGCAGCTTGACTAGCGGGGGGGCTGGAGATACGCAGTATTTT. Protein sequence: CASSLTSGGAGDTQYF.

The rearrangement uses TRBV18 and TRBJ2-3, with 13 bases lining up with TRBD2. V lost 6 bases and J lost 6; bases outside the gene matches: 6. The CDR3 sequence is 15 residues long. The germline gives CDR1 KGHSH, CDR2 LQKENI. The CDR3: CASSRLAGGGDTQYF. CDR3 sequence (DNA): TGTGCCAGCTCCCGACTAGCGGGAGGTGGGGATACGCAGTATTTT.

This clone was observed a few times. V and J are TRBV28 and TRBJ2-7, with D possibly matching TRBD2 (6 bases). V lost 9 bases and J 4 bases, leaving 13 bases between the germline ends. Germline CDR1 MDHEN, CDR2 SYDVKM. The CDR3 runs to 12 residues. This chain's CDR3 is CASGRDSYEQYF. CDR3 coding DNA: TGTGCCAGTGGGCGGGACTCTTACGAGCAGTACTTC.

The rearrangement joins TRBV30 to TRBJ2-7; D is unclear. The CDR3 is made up of 11 amino acids. In germline, CDR1 is GTSNPN, CDR2 SVGIG (reference sequence). Trimming left V 0 bases short and J 7 bases short, with 7 bases between. This CDR3 is CAWSVFQEQYF. DNA for the CDR3: TGTGCCTGGAGTGTATTCCAGGAGCAGTACTTC. Combining the CDR3 with reference TRBV30 and TRBJ2-7 gives the whole variable domain SQTIHQWPATLVQPVGSPLSLECTVEGTSNPNLYWYRQAAGRGLQLLFYSVGIGQISSEVPQNLSASRPQDRQFILSSKKLLLSDSGFYLCAWSVFQEQYFGPGTRLTVT.

This clone was recorded a few times. The chain employs TRBV6-6 and TRBJ2-7, with 10 positions matching TRBD2. V lost 5 bases to trimming and J lost 3 bases; unmatched junction nucleotides: 4. CDR3 length equals 14 residues. Germline V gene sequence: CDR1 MNHNY, CDR2 SVGAGI (reference sequence). CDR3 in DNA: TGTGCCAGCAGTACCAGCGGGAGGGGCTACGAGCAGTACTTC. Protein product: CASSTSGRGYEQYF.

This clone was counted a few times. V is TRBV5-1 and J is TRBJ2-1, with TRBD2 matching 7 bases. The ends lost 1 base at V and 6 bases at J; junction bases unmatched: 4. Per germline, CDR1 SGHRS and CDR2 YFSETQ. The CDR3 is made up of 14 amino acids. CDR3 coding DNA: TGCGCCAGCAGCTTGTCGGCGGGGGTCAATGAGCAGTTCTTC. Protein: CASSLSAGVNEQFF.

This chain connects TRBV7-6 to TRBJ2-7; possibly TRBD1 for D (6 bases). The ends were cut back, 4 bases at V and 6 bases at J, with 10 bases in the middle. Germline V gives CDR1 SGHVS, CDR2 FNYEAQ. CDR3 length: 12 amino acids. Written as DNA, the CDR3 is TGTGCCAGCAGCTATACAGGGACCGAGCAGTACTTC. Translating gives CASSYTGTEQYF.

This chain joins TRBV15 and TRBJ2-7; TRBD1 aligns across 12 bases. V was clipped by 5 bases and J by 6 bases; unmatched bases: 2. The CDR3 loop spans 13 amino acids. Germline V gene sequence: CDR1 LNHNV, CDR2 YYDKDF (reference sequence). CDR3 amino acids: CATSGDRGREQYF. CDR3 bases: TGTGCCACCAGCGGGGACAGGGGGCGCGAGCAGTACTTC.

The V gene is TRBV4-2, the J gene TRBJ1-2, with no clear D. Germline V CDR1 and CDR2: LGHNA, YNFKEQ. The CDR3 extends over 14 amino acids. V shed 1 base and J shed 6 bases, with 12 bases lying between them. The CDR3: CASSQGRGGNGYTF. The CDR3 bases are TGTGCCAGCAGCCAAGGGCGCGGCGGGAATGGCTACACCTTC.

The rearrangement uses TRBV18 and TRBJ1-2; no reliable D call. Germline V gene lookup returns CDR1 KGHSH and CDR2 LQKENI. Trimming pared 6 bases from V and 5 bases from J, leaving 19 bases between. The CDR3 totals 15 residues. For the CDR3, the DNA is TGTGCCAGCTCCGCGAGCGGGCCCGGATTATATGGCTACACCTTC. It translates to CASSASGPGLYGYTF.

This chain uses TRBV2 with TRBJ1-1; D not certain. Trimming left V 8 bases short and J 3 bases short, with 10 bases between. The V gene's germline CDR1 is SNHLY and CDR2 FYNNEI. There are 12 residues in the CDR3. The CDR3 nucleotides are TGTGCCAGCCGGAGAAGAGACACTGAAGCTTTCTTT. Amino acids: CASRRRDTEAFF.

A few counts support this clone. At one boundary the junction diverges from the germline segment, which might be a read error. The gene calls are TRBV5-6 and TRBJ2-3, with D unresolved. The CDR3 length is 14 residues. Germline V gives CDR1 SGHDT, CDR2 YYEEEE. The CDR3 region is CASSLGRSSHTQYF. CDR3 nucleotide sequence: TGTGCCAGCAGTTTGGGAAGGAGTTCACATACGCAGTATTTT.

The DNA for the CDR3 is TGCAGCGTTGATTCAGGGGGCATGGCCTACGAGCAGTACTTC. Its translation is CSVDSGGMAYEQYF. The chain employs TRBV29-1 and TRBJ2-7; TRBD1 agrees at 8 bases. Unmatched junction bases numbered 6, after V lost 3 bases and J lost 2 bases. Looked up from germline, CDR1 is SQVTM and CDR2 is ANQGSEA. CDR3 length: 14 residues.

The chain combines TRBV11-2 with TRBJ1-4, with D perhaps TRBD1 (5 bases). Germline V lookup: CDR1 SGHAT, CDR2 FQNNGV. The CDR3 is 16 residues long. V lost 5 bases to trimming and J lost 3 bases, with 16 bases between them. CDR3 coding DNA: TGTGCCAGCAGCCCCGGATATCGGGGGTCTAATGAAAAACTGTTTTTT. Translation gives CASSPGYRGSNEKLFF.

Only a few counts were recorded for this clone. This chain connects TRBV6-5 to TRBJ2-2, with D maybe TRBD1 (6 bases). Trimming took off 0 bases at V and 7 bases at J, with 15 bases between the two ends. The CDR3 has 16 amino acids. Germline CDR1 is MNHEY and CDR2 is SVGAGI. The chain's CDR3 is CASSYSGLLRGGELFF. CDR3 DNA: TGTGCCAGCAGTTACTCGGGGCTTCTCAGGGGCGGGGAGCTGTTTTTT.

This chain links TRBV9 with TRBJ2-2, with a weak D call TRBD1 (5 bases). V lost 3 bases and J lost 3, with 9 bases in between. The CDR3 has 14 amino acids. CDR1 and CDR2 (germline): SGDLS, YYNGEE. CDR3 nucleotide sequence: TGTGCCAGCAGCGAACAGGCTCACACCGGGGAGCTGTTTTTT. This translates into CASSEQAHTGELFF. The variable domain in full, completed from reference TRBV9 and TRBJ2-2, reads DSGVTQTPKHLITATGQRVTLRCSPRSGDLSVYWYQQSLDQGLQFLIQYYNGEERAKGNILERFSAQQFPDLHSELNLSSLELGDSALYFCASSEQAHTGELFFGEGSRLTVL.

V and J are TRBV6-5 and TRBJ2-7; 7 bases map to TRBD1. V lost 6 bases to trimming and J lost 3 bases; unmatched junction nucleotides: 8. Germline V gene sequence: CDR1 MNHEY, CDR2 SVGAGI. This CDR3 comprises 14 residues. As DNA, the CDR3 is TGTGCCAGCAGCCCGTACAGGGGCGGCTACGAGCAGTACTTC. Translating it yields CASSPYRGGYEQYF.

There are a few counts of this clone. This chain uses TRBV29-1 with TRBJ2-1; 8 bases line up with TRBD2. This CDR3 contains 15 residues. Trimming at V came to 5 bases and at J to 4 bases, leaving 10 bases not matched to a gene. The germline V gene has CDR1 SQVTM and CDR2 ANQGSEA. CDR3 nucleotides: TGCAGCGTTTGGCTAGCGGGCGCTACTTACAATGAGCAGTTCTTC. This translates into CSVWLAGATYNEQFF.

This clone was seen a handful of times. The chain uses TRBV30 and TRBJ1-1; 9 nucleotides agree with TRBD1. Germline assignment: CDR1 GTSNPN and CDR2 SVGIG (reference sequence). The CDR3 spans 17 residues. J lost 5 bases, V lost 0 bases, and 13 bases had no gene match. In nucleotides, the CDR3 is TGTGCCTGGAGTGTACGAAGCGGACAGGGGTTGCGGACTGAAGCTTTCTTT. It encodes CAWSVRSGQGLRTEAFF. Together with reference TRBV30 and TRBJ1-1, the CDR3 gives the full variable domain: SQTIHQWPATLVQPVGSPLSLECTVEGTSNPNLYWYRQAAGRGLQLLFYSVGIGQISSEVPQNLSASRPQDRQFILSSKKLLLSDSGFYLCAWSVRSGQGLRTEAFFGQGTRLTVV.

This clone was counted only a few times. The V and J genes are TRBV7-2 and TRBJ2-1, with D unclear. Germline values: CDR1 SGHTA, CDR2 FQGNSA. CDR3 length: 14 residues. V was pared by 1 base and J by 8 bases, with 12 bases between. The CDR3 sequence is CASSLGLTLDEQFF. The CDR3 DNA is TGTGCCAGCAGCTTAGGACTCACCCTTGATGAGCAGTTCTTC.